The table lists the clone carrying this T cell receptor beta chain with a few counts. Its antigen remains unknown. Replicate PCRs from sorted subsets contained around 200 ng DNA, which is 30,000 to 35,000 T cell genomes. TCRdb's table, derived via immunoSEQ multiplex PCR, lists solely in-frame clones and lacks some. The table has 110,000 or so clones, 68% seen once. This specimen belongs to a study of shared clonotypes between healthy human individuals. Study-level findings and limits: Though the depth was large, rarefaction showed that sorted-subset sequencing was incomplete. It was only blood that was sampled, and tissue repertoires likely differ.

CDR3 size: 13 residues. The germline gives CDR1 SGDLS, CDR2 YYNGEE. Trimming pared 6 bases from V and 3 bases from J, leaving 12 bases between. The sequence was obtained from a woman in her thirties in good health. The specimen sequenced was memory CD8+ T cells sorted from blood. Documented subset: CD45RO+ cells pooled with CCR7-negative TemRA cells. The V call is TRBV9, the J call TRBJ1-1; D is ambiguous. The DNA of the CDR3 is TGTGCCAGCACCGAACGATCTTACACTGAAGCTTTCTTT. It encodes CASTERSYTEAFF.